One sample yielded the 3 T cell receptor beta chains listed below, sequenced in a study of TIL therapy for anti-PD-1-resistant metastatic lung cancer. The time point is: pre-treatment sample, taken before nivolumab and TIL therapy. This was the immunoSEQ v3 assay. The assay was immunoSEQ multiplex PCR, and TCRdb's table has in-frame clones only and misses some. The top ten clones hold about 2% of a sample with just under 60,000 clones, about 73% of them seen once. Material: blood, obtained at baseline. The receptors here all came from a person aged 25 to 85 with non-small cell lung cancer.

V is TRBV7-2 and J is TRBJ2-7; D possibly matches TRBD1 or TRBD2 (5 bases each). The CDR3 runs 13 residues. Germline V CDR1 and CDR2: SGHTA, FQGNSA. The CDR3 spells CATESMRGAQQYF. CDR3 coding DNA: TGTGCTACCGAATCCATGCGAGGGGCCCAGCAGTACTTC.

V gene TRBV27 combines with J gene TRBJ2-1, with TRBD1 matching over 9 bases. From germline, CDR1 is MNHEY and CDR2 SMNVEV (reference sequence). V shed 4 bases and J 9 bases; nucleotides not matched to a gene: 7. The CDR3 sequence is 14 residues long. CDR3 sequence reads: CASSWTGEATEQFF. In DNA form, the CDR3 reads TGTGCCAGCAGTTGGACAGGGGAGGCGACTGAGCAGTTCTTC.

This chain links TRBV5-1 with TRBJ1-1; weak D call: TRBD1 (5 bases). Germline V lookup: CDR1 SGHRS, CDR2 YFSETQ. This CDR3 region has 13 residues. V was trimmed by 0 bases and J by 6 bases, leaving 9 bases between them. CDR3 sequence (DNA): TGCGCCAGCAGCTTGGCCGGGGGACCTGAAGCTTTCTTT. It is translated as CASSLAGGPEAFF.